The rows below give T cell receptor beta chains drawn from one sample of a study of T cell responses to AZD1222 COVID-19 vaccine. Measured with immunoSEQ multiplex PCR; TCRdb has only the in-frame clones, and not every one. Altogether about 160,000 clones are present, 90% to 95% being singletons, with the ten largest covering over 1%. This specimen was peripheral blood, taken on day 0 of AZD1222 vaccination. These receptors all stem from an adult in good health. CDR3s include the opening cysteine and the closing phenylalanine or tryptophan. A D gene is named only where the DNA matches it firmly. Size is stated for part of the rows, as once, few or many counts, or as a class when the clone is expanded.

NA,NA,TRBV2,TRBJ1-2,TGTGCCAGCAGTGAAGGCCAGACCTATGGCTACACCTTC,CASSEGQTYGYTF
NA,NA,TRBV20-1,TRBJ2-3,TGCAGTGCTAGTCCCCGGGACAACACAGATACGCAGTATTTT,CSASPRDNTDTQYF
NA,NA,TRBV10-2,TRBJ1-2,TGCGCCAGCAGTGAGTCGAGGGCAGCTAACTATGGCTACACCTTC,CASSESRAANYGYTF
NA,NA,TRBV24-1,TRBJ1-1,TGTGCCACCAGTCGCGGATCCATGAACACTGAAGCTTTCTTT,CATSRGSMNTEAFF
NA,NA,TRBV13,TRBJ2-2,TGTGCCAGCACCGTAGGGAGGGGGGCGAACACCGGGGAGCTGTTTTTT,CASTVGRGANTGELFF
TRBD1,NA,TRBV2,TRBJ2-5,TGTGCCAGCAGTGACCCACGACAGGGGGCGAAAGAGACCCAGTACTTC,CASSDPRQGAKETQYF
NA,NA,TRBV10-1,TRBJ1-2,TGCGCCAGCAGTGAGATAGAGGGTTTTGGCTACACCTTC,CASSEIEGFGYTF
NA,NA,TRBV18,TRBJ2-5,TGTGCCAGCTCACCACCGATGTCTCAGACCCAGTACTTC,CASSPPMSQTQYF
NA,NA,TRBV27,TRBJ1-2,TGTGCCAGCAGTTTATCGGAAGGCTATGGCTACACCTTC,CASSLSEGYGYTF
NA,NA,TRBV6-5,TRBJ2-2,TGTGCCAGCAGTTCCCGCCCGTCGCGGGCCACCGGGGAGCTGTTTTTT,CASSSRPSRATGELFF
NA,once,TRBV15,TRBJ1-1,TGTGCCACCAGCAGCAGGAGATTGAACACTGAAGCTTTCTTT,CATSSRRLNTEAFF
NA,NA,TRBV18,TRBJ1-6,TGTGCCAGCTCACCGGGGTTACAGGTTTCACCCCTCCACTTT,CASSPGLQVSPLHF
TRBD2,once,TRBV5-1,TRBJ2-3,TGCGCCAGCAGCTTATCACTAGCGGGGGGAACAGATACGCAGTATTTT,CASSLSLAGGTDTQYF
TRBD1,NA,TRBV4-1,TRBJ1-5,TGCGCCAGCAGCCAAGATCTAGACAGGGATGTCAATCAGCCCCAGCATTTT,CASSQDLDRDVNQPQHF
TRBD1,NA,TRBV27,TRBJ1-6,TGTGCCAGCAGTAGACCGGGACAGCCAAATTCACCCCTCCACTTT,CASSRPGQPNSPLHF
TRBD1,NA,TRBV3-1/TRBV3-2,TRBJ1-6,TGTGCCAGCAGCCAAAAAGGACAGGGGTCTCCAAATTCACCCCTCCACTTT,CASSQKGQGSPNSPLHF
TRBD2,NA,TRBV5-4,TRBJ2-3,TGTGCCAGCAGCCCGACTAGCGGGAGTCGGAATACGCAGTATTTT,CASSPTSGSRNTQYF
TRBD1,once,TRBV7-9,TRBJ1-2,TGTGCCAGCAGCTCCCGGGACAGGTTATATGTGCCGAACTATGGCTACACCTTC,CASSSRDRLYVPNYGYTF
TRBD1,NA,TRBV6-2/TRBV6-3,TRBJ2-5,TGTGCCAGCAGTTATTCCTGGGGGTTGGGGACAGGGATAAAAGAGACCCAGTACTTC,CASSYSWGLGTGIKETQYF
NA,NA,TRBV30,TRBJ1-1,TGTGCCTGCCAGGTCGGACTGGACACTGAAGCTTTCTTT,CACQVGLDTEAFF
TRBD2,NA,TRBV7-3,TRBJ2-1,TGTGCCAGCAGCTTAAGAGGGTCTAGCGGGAGTTACAATGAGCAGTTCTTC,CASSLRGSSGSYNEQFF
NA,NA,TRBV24-1,TRBJ2-1,TGTGCCACCAGTGACCCCGCCGGGGGCAATGAGCAGTTCTTC,CATSDPAGGNEQFF
NA,NA,TRBV9,TRBJ2-5,TGTGCCAGCAGCGCCGGAGGGTGGGTGGGAGAGACCCAGTACTTC,CASSAGGWVGETQYF
TRBD2,NA,TRBV19,TRBJ2-2,TGTGCCAGTAGCACGCTCATACGGACTAGCGGGCCGGGGGAGCTGTTTTTT,CASSTLIRTSGPGELFF
NA,NA,TRBV6-1,TRBJ1-1,TGTGCCAGCAGTGAATTAGGAAGGGCTTTCTTT,CASSELGRAFF
NA,once,TRBV6-5,TRBJ1-1,TGTGCCAGCAGGACAAGGGGCCCCCCCACTGAAGCTTTCTTT,CASRTRGPPTEAFF
NA,NA,TRBV19,TRBJ1-1,TGTGCCAGTAGTCCACGGACCCCCGGGACTGAAGCTTTCTTT,CASSPRTPGTEAFF
TRBD1,NA,TRBV7-9,TRBJ1-1,TGTGCCAGCAGCTTAGCCGGGACAGGGGGTAGCACTGAAGCTTTCTTT,CASSLAGTGGSTEAFF
NA,once,TRBV6-5,TRBJ2-3,TGTGCCAGCAGTTACTCCCGGCAGACTAGCACAGATACGCAGTATTTT,CASSYSRQTSTDTQYF
TRBD2,NA,TRBV30,TRBJ2-5,TGTGCCTGGATTGGACGGGGGGGCCCAGATTCCCTGACCCAGTACTTC,CAWIGRGGPDSLTQYF
TRBD2,NA,TRBV10-1,TRBJ2-1,TGCGCCAGCAGCAGTTCCGGGACTAGTCGCGATGAGCAGTTCTTC,CASSSSGTSRDEQFF
TRBD1,NA,TRBV4-1,TRBJ1-1,TGCGCCAGCAGCCACTTGAATTACAGGGGCACTGAAGCTTTCTTT,CASSHLNYRGTEAFF
NA,NA,TRBV6-5,TRBJ1-3,TGTGCCAGCAGTTACGGTGGGTTCGCGAGCGACACCATATATTTT,CASSYGGFASDTIYF
TRBD2,NA,TRBV15,TRBJ2-2,TGTGCCACCAGGCCCAGCGGGGGGGTCACCGGGGAGCTGTTTTTT,CATRPSGGVTGELFF
NA,NA,TRBV3-1/TRBV3-2,TRBJ1-1,TGTGCCAGCAGCATAAGGGGCAGGGACACTGAAGCTTTCTTT,CASSIRGRDTEAFF
NA,few,TRBV6-5,TRBJ2-3,TGTGCCAGCAGATTCGGGTTTCAGGGAATAGATACGCAGTATTTT,CASRFGFQGIDTQYF
NA,few,TRBV5-8,TRBJ2-5,TGTGCCAGCAACCGGGAGCGCGGAGAGACCCAGTACTTC,CASNRERGETQYF
TRBD1,NA,TRBV4-2,TRBJ1-6,TGTGCCAGCAGCACGGGACAGGGGAATTCACCCCTCCACTTT,CASSTGQGNSPLHF
NA,NA,TRBV27,TRBJ1-6,TGTGCCAGCAGTTTAACAGGTCCGGGCTATAATTCACCCCTCCACTTT,CASSLTGPGYNSPLHF
NA,NA,TRBV9,TRBJ1-6,TGTGCCAGCCAGGGCGGAAAATCACCGAATAATTCACCCCTCCACTTT,CASQGGKSPNNSPLHF
NA,once,TRBV19,TRBJ2-5,TGTGCCAGTAGAATAGGCAGGGCAGGGGAGACCCGGTACTTC,CASRIGRAGETRYF
NA,NA,TRBV29-1,TRBJ1-1,TGCAGCGTTTGGGCCGTCAGCACTGAAGCTTTCTTT,CSVWAVSTEAFF
NA,NA,TRBV6-5,TRBJ2-5,TGTGCCAGCAGTTACTCAGGGACCCAGTACTTC,CASSYSGTQYF
NA,NA,TRBV28,TRBJ1-2,TGTGCCAGCAGTAAGAGTGCTAACTATGGCTACACCTTC,CASSKSANYGYTF
TRBD2,NA,TRBV5-5,TRBJ2-1,TGTGCCAGCAGCTTGCTGGTTCTAGCGGGTTATGAGCAGTTCTTC,CASSLLVLAGYEQFF
NA,NA,TRBV19,TRBJ2-1,TGTGCCAGTAGTATAGATCAGCGGAAAGAGGTTAATGAGCAGTTCTTC,CASSIDQRKEVNEQFF
NA,NA,TRBV6-2/TRBV6-3,TRBJ1-2,TGTGCCAGCAGTTATTTGGATCTTGGCTACACCTTC,CASSYLDLGYTF
TRBD1,NA,TRBV28,TRBJ1-5,TGTGCCAGCAGTTCCCTACCCGGGACAGGGGATAGCAATCAGCCCCAGCATTTT,CASSSLPGTGDSNQPQHF
TRBD1,NA,TRBV28,TRBJ1-6,TGTGCCAGCAGACCCATGGGACAGGGGATGAATTCACCCCTCCACTTT,CASRPMGQGMNSPLHF
NA,NA,TRBV19,TRBJ1-4,TGTGCCAGTAGTCACTTTAATGAAAAACTGTTTTTT,CASSHFNEKLFF
NA,NA,TRBV7-3,TRBJ1-1,TGTGCCAGCAGCTTAAACCCAGGGTGGGACACTGAAGCTTTCTTT,CASSLNPGWDTEAFF
TRBD2,NA,TRBV19,TRBJ2-2,TGTGCCAGTAGTATAGATCGAGCGGGAGGAATCGGGGAGCTGTTTTTT,CASSIDRAGGIGELFF
NA,NA,TRBV6-5,TRBJ1-4,TGTGCCAGCAGCCGGATGAAACTGTTTTTT,CASSRMKLFF
NA,NA,TRBV23-1,TRBJ1-3,TGCGCCAGCAGTCCATGGACCGGACGGATCTCTGGAAACACCATATATTTT,CASSPWTGRISGNTIYF
TRBD2,NA,TRBV4-1,TRBJ2-1,TGCGCCAGCAGCCAAGAAGAGCGGGGCGCCCTCTACAATGAGCAGTTCTTC,CASSQEERGALYNEQFF
TRBD1,NA,TRBV10-3,TRBJ1-6,TGTGCCATCCAGGGGGCGGATTCACCCCTCCACTTT,CAIQGADSPLHF
NA,NA,TRBV6-5,TRBJ1-2,TGTGCCAGCAGTTACCACATCGAGGACAAGGGTAGAGGCTACACCTTC,CASSYHIEDKGRGYTF